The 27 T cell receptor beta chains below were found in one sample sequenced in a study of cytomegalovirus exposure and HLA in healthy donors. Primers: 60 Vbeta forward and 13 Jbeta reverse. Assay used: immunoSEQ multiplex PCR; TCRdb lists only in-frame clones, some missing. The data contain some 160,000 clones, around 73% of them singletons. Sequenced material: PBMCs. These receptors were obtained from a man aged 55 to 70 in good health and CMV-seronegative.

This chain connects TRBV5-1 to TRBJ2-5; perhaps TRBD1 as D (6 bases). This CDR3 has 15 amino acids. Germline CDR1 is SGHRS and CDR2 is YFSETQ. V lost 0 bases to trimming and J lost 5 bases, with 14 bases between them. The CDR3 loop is CASSLVQGSTETQYF. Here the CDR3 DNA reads TGCGCCAGCAGCTTGGTACAGGGCTCGACGGAGACCCAGTACTTC.

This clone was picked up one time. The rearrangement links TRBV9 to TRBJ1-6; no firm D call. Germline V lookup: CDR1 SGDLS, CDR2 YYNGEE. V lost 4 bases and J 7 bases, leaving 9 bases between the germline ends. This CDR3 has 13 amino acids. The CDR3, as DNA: TGTGCCAGCAGCCTAGGACTCAATTCACCCCTCCACTTT. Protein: CASSLGLNSPLHF.

DNA of the CDR3: TGCGCCAGCAGCCAAGATACCGGCGCGGCTAGCGAAGAGACCCAGTACTTC. This sequence encodes CASSQDTGAASEETQYF. V gene TRBV4-1 combines with J gene TRBJ2-5; D might be TRBD2 (6 bases). CDR1 is MGHRA, CDR2 YSYEKL, per germline. The CDR3 has 17 residues. V was trimmed by 0 bases and J by 3 bases, leaving 17 bases between them.

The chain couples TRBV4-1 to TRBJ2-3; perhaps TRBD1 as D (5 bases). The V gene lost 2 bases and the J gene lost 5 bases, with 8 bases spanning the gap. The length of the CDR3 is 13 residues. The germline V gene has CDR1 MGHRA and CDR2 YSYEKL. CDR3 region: CASSQTQGDTQYF. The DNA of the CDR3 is TGCGCCAGCAGCCAAACGCAGGGAGATACGCAGTATTTT.

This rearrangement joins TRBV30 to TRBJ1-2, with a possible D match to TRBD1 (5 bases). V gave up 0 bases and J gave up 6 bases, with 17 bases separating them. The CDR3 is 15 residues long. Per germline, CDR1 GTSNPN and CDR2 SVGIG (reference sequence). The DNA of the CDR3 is TGTGCCTGGAGTGTATATAGGGGATCAGACAATGGCTACACCTTC. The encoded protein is CAWSVYRGSDNGYTF.

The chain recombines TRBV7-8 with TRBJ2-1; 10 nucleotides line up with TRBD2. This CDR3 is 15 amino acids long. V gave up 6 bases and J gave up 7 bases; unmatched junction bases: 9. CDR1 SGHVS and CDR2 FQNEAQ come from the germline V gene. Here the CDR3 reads CASSLPSGSMNEQFF. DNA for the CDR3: TGTGCCAGCAGTTTACCTAGCGGGAGTATGAATGAGCAGTTCTTC.

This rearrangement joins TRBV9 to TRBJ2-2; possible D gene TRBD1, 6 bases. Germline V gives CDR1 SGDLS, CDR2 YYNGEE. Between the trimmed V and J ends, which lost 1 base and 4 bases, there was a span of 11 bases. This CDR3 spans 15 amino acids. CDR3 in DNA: TGTGCCAGCAGCGTACTTACAGGGCTCACCGGGGAGCTGTTTTTT. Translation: CASSVLTGLTGELFF.

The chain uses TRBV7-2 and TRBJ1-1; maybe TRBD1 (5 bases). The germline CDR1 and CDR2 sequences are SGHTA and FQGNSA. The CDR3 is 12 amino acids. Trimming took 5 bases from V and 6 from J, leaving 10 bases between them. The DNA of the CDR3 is TGTGCCAGCAGCCAGGGTCCCCCTGAAGCTTTCTTT. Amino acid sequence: CASSQGPPEAFF.

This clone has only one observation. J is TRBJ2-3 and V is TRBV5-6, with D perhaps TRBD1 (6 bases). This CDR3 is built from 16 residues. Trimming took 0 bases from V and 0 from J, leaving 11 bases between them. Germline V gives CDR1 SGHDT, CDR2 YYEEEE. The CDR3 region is CASSLVGQISTDTQYF. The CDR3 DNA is TGTGCCAGCAGCTTGGTCGGACAGATCAGCACAGATACGCAGTATTTT.

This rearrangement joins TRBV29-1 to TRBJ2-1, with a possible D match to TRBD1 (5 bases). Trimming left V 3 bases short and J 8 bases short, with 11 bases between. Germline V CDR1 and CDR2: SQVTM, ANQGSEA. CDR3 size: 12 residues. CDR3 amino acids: CSVDPRQHEQFF. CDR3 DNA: TGCAGCGTTGACCCCCGACAGCATGAGCAGTTCTTC.

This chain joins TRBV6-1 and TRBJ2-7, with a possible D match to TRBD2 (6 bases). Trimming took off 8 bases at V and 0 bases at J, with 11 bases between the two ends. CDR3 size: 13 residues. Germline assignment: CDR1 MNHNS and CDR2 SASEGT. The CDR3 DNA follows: TGTGCCAGCCTTTCGGGGGACTCCTACGAGCAGTACTTC. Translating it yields CASLSGDSYEQYF.

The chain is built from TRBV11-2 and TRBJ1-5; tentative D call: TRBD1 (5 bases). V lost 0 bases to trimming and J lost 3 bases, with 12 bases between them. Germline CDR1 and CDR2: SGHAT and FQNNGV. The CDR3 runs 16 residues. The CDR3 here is CASSLDFQGNNQPQHF. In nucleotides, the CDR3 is TGTGCCAGCAGCTTAGATTTTCAGGGAAACAATCAGCCCCAGCATTTT.

CDR3: CASSVAGAGDEQFF. In DNA form, the CDR3 reads TGTGCCAGCAGCGTAGCTGGGGCGGGAGATGAGCAGTTCTTC. J is TRBJ2-1 and V is TRBV9, with TRBD2 identical over 7 bases. V gave up 0 bases and J gave up 8 bases; unmatched junction bases: 5. Germline V lookup: CDR1 SGDLS, CDR2 YYNGEE. The CDR3 is 14 residues long.

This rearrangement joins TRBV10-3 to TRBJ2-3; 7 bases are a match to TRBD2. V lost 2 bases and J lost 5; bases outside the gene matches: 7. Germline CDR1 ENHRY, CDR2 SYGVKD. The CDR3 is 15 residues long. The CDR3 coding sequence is TGTGCCATCAGTGAGGAGGCGGGAGTGAAAGATACGCAGTATTTT. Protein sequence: CAISEEAGVKDTQYF.

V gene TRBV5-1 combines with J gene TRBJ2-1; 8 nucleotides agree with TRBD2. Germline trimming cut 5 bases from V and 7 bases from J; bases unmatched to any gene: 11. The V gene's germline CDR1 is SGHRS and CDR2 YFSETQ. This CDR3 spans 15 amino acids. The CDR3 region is CASRSGGYVGNEQFF. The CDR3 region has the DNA TGCGCCAGCAGATCGGGGGGGTATGTTGGAAATGAGCAGTTCTTC.

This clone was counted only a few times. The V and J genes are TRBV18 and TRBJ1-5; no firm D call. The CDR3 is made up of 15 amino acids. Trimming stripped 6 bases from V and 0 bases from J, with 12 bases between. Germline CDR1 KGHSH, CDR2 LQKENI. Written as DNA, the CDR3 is TGTGCCAGCTCTCTCATACGAGATAGCAATCAGCCCCAGCATTTT. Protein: CASSLIRDSNQPQHF.

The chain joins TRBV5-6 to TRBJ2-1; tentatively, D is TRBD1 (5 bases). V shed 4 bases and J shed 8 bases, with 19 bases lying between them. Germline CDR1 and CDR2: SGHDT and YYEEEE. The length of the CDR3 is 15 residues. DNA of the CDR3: TGTGCCAGCAGCGAGAATAAGTTGGGGCTCGATGAGCAGTTCTTC. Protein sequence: CASSENKLGLDEQFF.

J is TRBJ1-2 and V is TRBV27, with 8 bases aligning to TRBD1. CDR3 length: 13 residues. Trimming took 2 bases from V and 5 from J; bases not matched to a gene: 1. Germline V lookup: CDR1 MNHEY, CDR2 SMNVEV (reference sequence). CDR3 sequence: CASSLGQGYGYTF. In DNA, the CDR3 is TGTGCCAGCAGTTTAGGACAGGGTTATGGCTACACCTTC.

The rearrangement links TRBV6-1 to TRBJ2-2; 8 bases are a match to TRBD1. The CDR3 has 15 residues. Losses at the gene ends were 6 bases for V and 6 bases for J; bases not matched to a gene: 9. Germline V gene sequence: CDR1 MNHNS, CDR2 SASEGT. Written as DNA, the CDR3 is TGTGCCAGCAGCGGGACAGGTTATCGTCCCGGGGAGCTGTTTTTT. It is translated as CASSGTGYRPGELFF.

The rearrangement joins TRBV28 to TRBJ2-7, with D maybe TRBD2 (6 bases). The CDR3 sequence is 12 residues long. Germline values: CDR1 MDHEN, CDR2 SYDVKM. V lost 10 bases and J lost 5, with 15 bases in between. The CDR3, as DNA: TGTGCCACCCTGGGGGAGGTGGACGAGCAGTACTTC. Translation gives CATLGEVDEQYF.

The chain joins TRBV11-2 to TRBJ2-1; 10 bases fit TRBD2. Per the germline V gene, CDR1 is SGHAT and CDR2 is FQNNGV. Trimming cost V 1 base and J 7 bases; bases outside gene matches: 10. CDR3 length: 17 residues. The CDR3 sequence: CASSLGLAGASGNEQFF. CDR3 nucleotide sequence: TGTGCCAGCAGCTTAGGGCTAGCGGGGGCCTCGGGTAATGAGCAGTTCTTC.

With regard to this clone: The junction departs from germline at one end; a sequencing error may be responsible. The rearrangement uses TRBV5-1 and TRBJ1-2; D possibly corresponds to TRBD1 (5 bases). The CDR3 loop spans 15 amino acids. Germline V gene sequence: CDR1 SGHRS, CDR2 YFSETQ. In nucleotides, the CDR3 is TGCGCCAGCAGCTTGGACGGGGATCCGCGGGGCTTCTACCCCTTC. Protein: CASSLDGDPRGFYPF.

The CDR3 spells CASSPGAGATNTGELFF. The CDR3 nucleotides are TGCGCCAGCAGCCCGGGTGCGGGGGCTACGAACACCGGGGAGCTGTTTTTT. The chain employs TRBV5-1 and TRBJ2-2, with a weak D call TRBD2 (7 bases). The V gene lost 4 bases and the J gene lost 0 bases, with 16 bases spanning the gap. The germline CDR1 and CDR2 sequences are SGHRS and YFSETQ. The CDR3 has 17 residues.

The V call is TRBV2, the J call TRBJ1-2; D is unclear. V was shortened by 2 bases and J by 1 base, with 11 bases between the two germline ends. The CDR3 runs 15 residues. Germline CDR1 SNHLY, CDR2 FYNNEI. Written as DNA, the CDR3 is TGTGCCAGCAGTGAACCCAGAGCGAATAACTATGGCTACACCTTC. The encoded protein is CASSEPRANNYGYTF.

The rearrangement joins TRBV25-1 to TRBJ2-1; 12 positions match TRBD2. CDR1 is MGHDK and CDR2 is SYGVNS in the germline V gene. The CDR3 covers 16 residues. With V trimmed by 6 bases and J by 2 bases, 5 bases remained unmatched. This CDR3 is CASSLTSGRTYNEQFF. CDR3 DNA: TGTGCCAGCAGCCTGACTAGCGGGAGAACCTACAATGAGCAGTTCTTC.

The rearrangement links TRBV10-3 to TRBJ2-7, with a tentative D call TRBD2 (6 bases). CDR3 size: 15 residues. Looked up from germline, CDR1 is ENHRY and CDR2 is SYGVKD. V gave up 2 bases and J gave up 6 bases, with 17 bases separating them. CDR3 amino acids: CAISEARGEEGEQYF. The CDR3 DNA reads TGTGCCATCAGTGAGGCTAGGGGCGAGGAGGGCGAGCAGTACTTC.

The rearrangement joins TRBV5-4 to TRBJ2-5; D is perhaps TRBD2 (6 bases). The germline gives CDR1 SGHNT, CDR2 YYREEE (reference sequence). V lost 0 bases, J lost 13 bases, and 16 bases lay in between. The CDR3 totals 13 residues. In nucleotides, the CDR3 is TGTGCCAGCAGCTTGGACGGGGGACTCCGTCGGTACTTC. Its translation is CASSLDGGLRRYF.